The 19 T cell receptor beta chains presented below share a single source sample, sequenced in a study of OX40 agonist ivuxolimab in advanced cancers. Sequencing used immunoSEQ multiplex PCR; TCRdb keeps in-frame clones, though not all of them. The repertoire holds approximately 98,000 clones, roughly 90% seen once, with 0.66% in the top ten. The specimen was CD4+ or CD8+ T cells sorted from blood, collected in a trial of the OX40 agonist ivuxolimab. The source of these receptors is an adult with an advanced solid tumor such as melanoma, head and neck, liver or kidney cancer.

The genes are TRBV18 and TRBJ1-1, with 7 bases aligning to TRBD1. The CDR3 runs to 14 residues. J lost 3 bases, V lost 5 bases, and 6 bases had no gene match. The germline V gene encodes CDR1 KGHSH and CDR2 LQKENI. The CDR3 region has the DNA TGTGCCAGCTCATCGCTAGGACAGGACACTGAAGCTTTCTTT. Translating gives CASSSLGQDTEAFF.

The chain has TRBV6-1 and TRBJ2-5; 7 bases map to TRBD1. The CDR3 covers 13 residues. J was trimmed by 4 bases and V by 6 bases; bases with no gene match: 5. Germline lookup yields CDR1 MNHNS and CDR2 SASEGT. The CDR3 is CASSPNRGETQYF. The CDR3 DNA follows: TGTGCCAGCAGCCCCAACAGGGGAGAGACCCAGTACTTC.

The genes are TRBV11-2 and TRBJ2-7, with D perhaps matching TRBD1 or TRBD2 (5 bases each). Germline V gene lookup returns CDR1 SGHAT and CDR2 FQNNGV. V lost 11 bases, J lost 2 bases, and 19 bases lay in between. CDR3 length: 14 residues. The CDR3 loop is CAGSFGTGTYEQYF. The CDR3 nucleotides are TGTGCCGGTTCTTTCGGGACGGGAACCTACGAGCAGTACTTC.

The J gene is TRBJ1-4, the V gene TRBV2; D gene ambiguous. This CDR3 is 16 amino acids long. In germline, CDR1 is SNHLY, CDR2 FYNNEI. Trimming pared 4 bases from V and 3 bases from J, leaving 15 bases between. The CDR3 nucleotides read TGTGCCAGCAGTGGACCGGGGATACCCGCTAATGAAAAACTGTTTTTT. The encoded protein is CASSGPGIPANEKLFF.

The J gene is TRBJ2-3, the V gene TRBV10-1, with D tentatively TRBD1 or TRBD2 (5 bases each). Trimming removed 4 bases from V and 7 bases from J, with 18 bases in between. CDR1 is WNHNN and CDR2 is SYGVQD in the germline V gene (reference sequence). The CDR3 sequence is 15 residues long. Here the CDR3 DNA reads TGCGCCAGCAGTGGGCCGTTCGGGGCCAGGAATACGCAGTATTTT. It is translated as CASSGPFGARNTQYF.

This clone has only one observation. The DNA for the CDR3 is TGTGCCAGCAGCTGGTCTGGGACACGAGGAGGTACGGGGCTGTTTTTT. Encoded protein: CASSWSGTRGGTGLFF. The V call is TRBV5-6, the J call TRBJ2-2, with a tentative D call TRBD1 (6 bases). The germline gives CDR1 SGHDT, CDR2 YYEEEE. V shed 3 bases and J shed 13 bases, with 25 bases lying between them. This CDR3 has 16 amino acids.

This chain connects TRBV5-5 to TRBJ1-3; 7 bases are shared with TRBD1. Looked up from germline, CDR1 is SGHKS and CDR2 is YYEKEE (reference sequence). Unmatched junction bases numbered 6, after V lost 4 bases and J lost 2 bases. This CDR3 has 15 residues. CDR3 region: CASSPHRGTGNTIYF. DNA of the CDR3: TGTGCCAGCAGCCCGCACAGGGGCACTGGAAACACCATATATTTT.

The chain recombines TRBV19 with TRBJ2-6; TRBD1 is a possible D gene (6 bases). V lost 4 bases, J lost 4 bases, and 20 bases lay in between. There are 18 residues in the CDR3. Germline loops: CDR1 LNHDA, CDR2 SQIVND (reference sequence). This CDR3 is CASSTTGQRGSGANVLTF. The CDR3 DNA reads as TGTGCCAGTAGTACGACAGGTCAAAGAGGTTCCGGGGCCAACGTCCTGACTTTC.

This clone was counted once. This chain links TRBV5-1 with TRBJ2-5; TRBD2 might be the D (6 bases). CDR3 length equals 15 residues. The germline V and J ends were trimmed by 0 bases and 5 bases, with 14 bases remaining between them. Per germline, CDR1 SGHRS and CDR2 YFSETQ. The CDR3: CASSLGARGWETQYF. Here the CDR3 DNA reads TGCGCCAGCAGCTTGGGGGCGCGGGGTTGGGAGACCCAGTACTTC.

This sequence joins TRBV6-5 and TRBJ1-5, with D possibly TRBD1 on 5 matching bases. Germline V gene lookup returns CDR1 MNHEY and CDR2 SVGAGI. The CDR3 extends over 15 amino acids. V lost 2 bases, J lost 3 bases, and 11 bases lay in between. As DNA, the CDR3 is TGTGCCAGCAGTTACGGACAAGGACCCAATCAGCCCCAGCATTTT. Its translation: CASSYGQGPNQPQHF.

The chain carries TRBV5-5 and TRBJ1-6; D perhaps matches TRBD1 (5 bases). Germline-derived CDR1 and CDR2 are SGHKS and YYEKEE (reference sequence). The CDR3 length is 12 residues. Trimming shortened V by 0 bases and J by 13 bases, and 8 bases separated the two germline ends. The CDR3 region is CASSLAGGPLHF. In DNA form, the CDR3 reads TGTGCCAGCAGCTTGGCGGGGGGTCCCCTCCACTTT.

This clone came up a few times. The genes are TRBV9 and TRBJ2-2; D is undetermined. This CDR3 has 15 amino acids. Germline CDR1 is SGDLS and CDR2 is YYNGEE. V lost 1 base and J 1 base, leaving 8 bases between the germline ends. CDR3 bases: TGTGCCAGCAGCGTAAGGGCAGGGAACACCGGGGAGCTGTTTTTT. Translated: CASSVRAGNTGELFF.

The V gene is TRBV6-6, the J gene TRBJ1-5; D uncertain. This CDR3 region has 14 residues. The germline V and J ends were trimmed by 5 bases and 0 bases, with 8 bases remaining between them. Per the germline V gene, CDR1 is MNHNY and CDR2 is SVGAGI (reference sequence). Here the CDR3 DNA reads TGTGCCAGCAGTCCAGACTATAGCAATCAGCCCCAGCATTTT. This gives the protein CASSPDYSNQPQHF.

The chain joins TRBV6-1 to TRBJ1-5; D not resolved. CDR3 size: 16 residues. CDR1 and CDR2 from the germline V gene are MNHNS and SASEGT. Trimming left V 4 bases short and J 3 bases short, with 16 bases between. The CDR3 sequence: CASSVTVSPPNQPQHF. The CDR3 nucleotides read TGTGCCAGCAGTGTTACAGTCTCCCCACCCAATCAGCCCCAGCATTTT.

CDR3 sequence (DNA): TGTGCCAGCAGCGCCACAGGGAACAATCAGCCCCAGCATTTT. Translation: CASSATGNNQPQHF. The chain carries TRBV9 and TRBJ1-5; D possibly corresponds to TRBD1 (6 bases). This CDR3 contains 14 residues. V dropped 3 bases and J dropped 3 bases, with 10 bases sitting between them. Germline values: CDR1 SGDLS, CDR2 YYNGEE.

J is TRBJ1-3 and V is TRBV6-6, with a possible D match to TRBD1 (5 bases). Germline lookup yields CDR1 MNHNY and CDR2 SVGAGI (reference sequence). The V and J ends lost 4 bases and 4 bases respectively, with 17 bases between them. CDR3 length equals 16 residues. CDR3 DNA sequence: TGTGCCAGCAGTTCCCCTGGCAGGGCAAGGGGAAACACCATATATTTT. Its protein product is CASSSPGRARGNTIYF.

The chain carries TRBV7-2 and TRBJ2-7; D not certain. Germline V gene lookup returns CDR1 SGHTA and CDR2 FQGNSA. The CDR3 loop spans 14 amino acids. V gave up 5 bases and J gave up 1 base, with 12 bases separating them. The CDR3 loop reads CASSLSDGSYEQYF. The CDR3 nucleotides are TGTGCCAGCAGCCTGTCGGACGGATCCTACGAGCAGTACTTC. The whole variable domain, remainder taken from reference TRBV7-2 and TRBJ2-7, is GAGVSQSPSNKVTEKGKDVELRCDPISGHTALYWYRQSLGQGLEFLIYFQGNSAPDKSGLPSDRFSAERTGGSVSTLTIQRTQQEDSAVYLCASSLSDGSYEQYFGPGTRLTVT.

The chain couples TRBV18 to TRBJ1-1; D uncertain. Germline V gene sequence: CDR1 KGHSH, CDR2 LQKENI. V was cut by 8 bases and J by 1 base, with 11 bases left in between. The CDR3 totals 13 residues. The CDR3 loop is CASTLTANTEAFF. In DNA form, the CDR3 reads TGTGCCAGCACGTTGACGGCGAACACTGAAGCTTTCTTT.

The chain couples TRBV19 to TRBJ2-2; D may be TRBD2 (5 bases). V lost 1 base and J 2 bases, leaving 11 bases between the germline ends. The CDR3 length is 16 residues. Germline lookup yields CDR1 LNHDA and CDR2 SQIVND (reference sequence). CDR3 in amino acids: CASSIVGGSNTGELFF. CDR3 nucleotide sequence: TGTGCCAGTAGTATAGTAGGAGGCAGCAACACCGGGGAGCTGTTTTTT.